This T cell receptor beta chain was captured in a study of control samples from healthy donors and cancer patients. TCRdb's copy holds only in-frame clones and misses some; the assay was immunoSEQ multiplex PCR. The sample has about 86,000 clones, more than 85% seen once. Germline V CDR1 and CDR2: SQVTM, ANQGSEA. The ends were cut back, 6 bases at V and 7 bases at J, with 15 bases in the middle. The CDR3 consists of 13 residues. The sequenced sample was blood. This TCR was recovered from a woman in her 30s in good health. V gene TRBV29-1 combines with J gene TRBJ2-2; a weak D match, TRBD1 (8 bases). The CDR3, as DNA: TGCAGCGTATTACAGGGGGGGAGCGGGGAGCTGTTTTTT. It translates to CSVLQGGSGELFF.